The 14 T cell receptor beta chains below all came from one sample that was sequenced in a study of shared clonotypes between healthy human individuals (dated by TCRdb to about 2020). Libraries were prepared through the immunoSEQ multiplex PCR assay. TCRdb provides this immuneACCESS table in a form limited to in-frame rearrangements. Some clones are lacking; in checked studies, under half of them reflect an unresolved V gene, and why the rest are absent is not known. The sample data list about 2 million clones, and 85% to 95% of these were observed just once. Roughly 0.13% of the sample goes to the ten largest clones. Source material: naive CD4+ T cells sorted from blood. According to the study, the label for this sample's cell subset or site signals: CD45RA+ positively selected. The receptors shown here come from a man younger than 35 in good health.

The chain combines TRBV11-2 with TRBJ2-3; tentatively, D is TRBD1 or TRBD2 (6 bases each). V dropped 3 bases and J dropped 3 bases, with 13 bases sitting between them. This CDR3 region has 15 residues. Germline lookup yields CDR1 SGHAT and CDR2 FQNNGV. This CDR3 reads CASSFTGRRTDTQYF. The CDR3 nucleotides read TGTGCCAGCAGCTTTACAGGGAGGAGAACAGATACGCAGTATTTT.

The V and J genes are TRBV7-2 and TRBJ2-2, with D tentatively TRBD1 or TRBD2 (5 bases each). The CDR3 runs 15 residues. Looked up from germline, CDR1 is SGHTA and CDR2 is FQGNSA. Trimming pared 1 base from V and 5 bases from J, leaving 11 bases between. CDR3 amino acids: CASSLDRGRTGELFF. The CDR3, as DNA: TGTGCCAGCAGCTTAGACCGGGGCAGGACCGGGGAGCTGTTTTTT.

The count of this clone is one. The sample holds other DNA sequences that translate to the same CDR3. In nucleotides, the CDR3 is TGTGCCAGCAGTGATCGTTTGGCTCCCTACGAGCAGTACTTC. This codes for CASSDRLAPYEQYF. This chain joins TRBV2 and TRBJ2-7; the D is unclear. CDR3 size: 14 residues. The germline gives CDR1 SNHLY, CDR2 FYNNEI. Trimming shortened V by 3 bases and J by 2 bases, and 11 bases separated the two germline ends.

The V and J genes are TRBV5-4 and TRBJ2-7; 7 bases agree with TRBD1. Germline CDR1 and CDR2: SGHNT and YYREEE (reference sequence). The CDR3 sequence is 14 residues long. The V segment lost 4 bases and the J segment 3 bases; nucleotides outside the gene matches: 7. CDR3 sequence reads: CASSEGQEVYEQYF. DNA for the CDR3: TGTGCCAGCAGCGAAGGACAGGAGGTCTACGAGCAGTACTTC.

This chain connects TRBV27 to TRBJ2-2; 12 nucleotides match TRBD2. Losses at the gene ends were 4 bases for V and 2 bases for J; bases not matched to a gene: 5. Per the germline V gene, CDR1 is MNHEY and CDR2 is SMNVEV (reference sequence). The CDR3 contains 17 residues. This CDR3 is CASSYLAGGLNTGELFF. The CDR3 nucleotides read TGTGCCAGCAGTTATCTAGCGGGAGGGCTTAACACCGGGGAGCTGTTTTTT.

A note on this clone: This specimen includes other DNA sequences encoding the same CDR3. The chain joins TRBV7-9 to TRBJ2-7; D perhaps matches TRBD2 (5 bases). The CDR3 length is 14 residues. V was trimmed by 5 bases and J by 2 bases, leaving 13 bases between them. The germline V gene has CDR1 SEHNR and CDR2 FQNEAQ (reference sequence). The CDR3 region is CASSPWTGTYEQYF. The CDR3 DNA reads TGTGCCAGCAGCCCGTGGACGGGGACCTACGAGCAGTACTTC.

V is TRBV11-2 and J is TRBJ2-3; 8 bases align to TRBD1. This CDR3 has 17 amino acids. Germline CDR1 reads SGHAT; CDR2 reads FQNNGV. Germline trimming cut 4 bases from V and 2 bases from J; bases unmatched to any gene: 11. The CDR3 sequence: CASSSGQGAGHTDTQYF. The CDR3 DNA is TGTGCCAGCAGCTCCGGACAGGGCGCAGGGCACACAGATACGCAGTATTTT.

The CDR3 here is CASSELFLFQANSPLHF. The CDR3 DNA sequence: TGTGCCAGCAGTGAACTCTTTCTATTCCAGGCAAATTCACCCCTCCACTTT. The chain carries TRBV6-1 and TRBJ1-6; D not certain. CDR3 length: 17 residues. The germline V gene encodes CDR1 MNHNS and CDR2 SASEGT. Trimming took off 2 bases at V and 7 bases at J, with 18 bases between the two ends.

V usage is TRBV6-6 and J usage is TRBJ2-1, with D possibly TRBD2 on 6 matching bases. The CDR3 is made up of 15 amino acids. The germline V and J ends were trimmed by 2 bases and 6 bases, with 14 bases remaining between them. CDR1 MNHNY and CDR2 SVGAGI come from the germline V gene (reference sequence). The DNA for the CDR3 is TGTGCCAGCAGTTACCCGGGACTTCCCCCCAATGAGCAGTTCTTC. It specifies CASSYPGLPPNEQFF.

This clone was seen once. This rearrangement joins TRBV7-3 to TRBJ2-1, with a weak D call TRBD2 (5 bases). The CDR3 has 13 amino acids. V was trimmed by 4 bases and J by 1 base, leaving 5 bases between them. Germline V CDR1 and CDR2: SGHTA, FQGTGA. CDR3 residues: CASSSGSYNEQFF. CDR3 nucleotide sequence: TGTGCCAGCAGCTCGGGGTCCTACAATGAGCAGTTCTTC.

This clone came up a few times. Other DNA sequences of this sample code for an identical CDR3. The chain employs TRBV25-1 and TRBJ1-2; D remains unclear. In germline, CDR1 is MGHDK, CDR2 SYGVNS. The germline V and J ends were trimmed by 1 base and 7 bases, with 4 bases remaining between them. The CDR3 is 11 amino acids. The CDR3 reads CASSEFAGYTF. The CDR3 nucleotides are TGTGCCAGCAGTGAATTCGCTGGCTACACCTTC.

V and J are TRBV10-1 and TRBJ1-1; the D is unclear. Germline V gene lookup returns CDR1 WNHNN and CDR2 SYGVQD (reference sequence). This CDR3 comprises 16 residues. V lost 6 bases and J lost 0, with 17 bases in between. The DNA of the CDR3 is TGCGCCAGCAGCGAAGATTGGCGGAATTTGAACACTGAAGCTTTCTTT. Protein product: CASSEDWRNLNTEAFF.

V gene TRBV18 combines with J gene TRBJ2-3; TRBD2 is a possible D gene (6 bases). CDR1 and CDR2 from the germline V gene are KGHSH and LQKENI. The CDR3 is 13 amino acids. V was trimmed by 5 bases and J by 3 bases, leaving 9 bases between them. Here the CDR3 DNA reads TGTGCCAGCTCAGGAGGGAGAACAGATACGCAGTATTTT. This sequence encodes CASSGGRTDTQYF.

The CDR3 reads CASSSEIAGGKTGELFF. The CDR3 DNA follows: TGTGCCAGCAGCTCGGAAATAGCGGGAGGGAAGACCGGGGAGCTGTTTTTT. The rearrangement links TRBV7-2 to TRBJ2-2; 11 bases are a match to TRBD2. The CDR3 contains 17 residues. Germline V gene data show CDR1 as SGHTA and CDR2 as FQGNSA. The V segment lost 4 bases and the J segment 5 bases; nucleotides outside the gene matches: 9.